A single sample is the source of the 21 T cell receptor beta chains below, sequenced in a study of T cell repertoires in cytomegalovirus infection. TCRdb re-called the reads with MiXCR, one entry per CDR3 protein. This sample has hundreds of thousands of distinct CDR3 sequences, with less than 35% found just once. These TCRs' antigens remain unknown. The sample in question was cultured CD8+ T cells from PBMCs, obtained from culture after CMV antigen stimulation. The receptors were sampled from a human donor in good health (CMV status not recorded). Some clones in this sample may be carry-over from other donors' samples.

This CDR3 reads CAISESKGDPEIILQETQYF. CDR3 in DNA: TGTGCCATCAGTGAGTCGAAAGGGGACCCTGAAATCATCCTCCAAGAGACCCAGTACTTC. V and J are TRBV10-3 and TRBJ2-5, with D perhaps matching TRBD1 or TRBD2 (5 bases each). Trimming left V 0 bases short and J 1 base short, with 24 bases between. This CDR3 region has 20 residues. CDR1 and CDR2 from the germline V gene are ENHRY and SYGVKD.

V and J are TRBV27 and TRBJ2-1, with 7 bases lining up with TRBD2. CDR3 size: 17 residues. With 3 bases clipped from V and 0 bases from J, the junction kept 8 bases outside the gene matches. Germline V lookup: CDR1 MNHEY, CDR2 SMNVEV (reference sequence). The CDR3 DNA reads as TGTGCCAGCAGTTTTCTTGTTTCGGGGGGCTCCTACAATGAGCAGTTCTTC. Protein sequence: CASSFLVSGGSYNEQFF.

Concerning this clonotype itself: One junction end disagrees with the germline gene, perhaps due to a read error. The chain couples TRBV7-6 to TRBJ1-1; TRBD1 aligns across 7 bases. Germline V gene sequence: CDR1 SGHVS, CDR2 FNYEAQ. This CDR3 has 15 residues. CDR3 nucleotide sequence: TGTGTCAGCAGCCACGACAGGGAGATGAACACTGAAGCTTTCTTT. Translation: CVSSHDREMNTEAFF.

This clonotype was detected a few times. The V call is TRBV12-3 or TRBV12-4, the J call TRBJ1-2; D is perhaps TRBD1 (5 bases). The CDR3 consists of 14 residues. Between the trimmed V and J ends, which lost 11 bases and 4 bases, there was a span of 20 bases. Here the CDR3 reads CAGSRAGSPYGYTF. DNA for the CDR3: TGTGCCGGAAGTAGGGCAGGGAGTCCCTATGGCTACACCTTC.

The CDR3 loop reads CASSPLGGMNEQFF. CDR3 DNA: TGTGCCAGCAGTCCCTTGGGAGGGATGAATGAGCAGTTCTTC. The V gene is TRBV27, the J gene TRBJ2-1; 7 nucleotides match TRBD2. J was trimmed by 7 bases and V by 5 bases; bases with no gene match: 8. The CDR3 is made up of 14 amino acids. CDR1 and CDR2 from the germline V gene are MNHEY and SMNVEV (reference sequence).

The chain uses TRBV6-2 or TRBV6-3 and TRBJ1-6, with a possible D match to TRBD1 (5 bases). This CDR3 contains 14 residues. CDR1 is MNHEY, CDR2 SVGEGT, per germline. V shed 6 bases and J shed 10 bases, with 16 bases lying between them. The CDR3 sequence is CASSPDLKGSPLHF. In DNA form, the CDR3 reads TGTGCCAGCAGCCCTGACCTGAAGGGGTCACCCCTCCACTTT.

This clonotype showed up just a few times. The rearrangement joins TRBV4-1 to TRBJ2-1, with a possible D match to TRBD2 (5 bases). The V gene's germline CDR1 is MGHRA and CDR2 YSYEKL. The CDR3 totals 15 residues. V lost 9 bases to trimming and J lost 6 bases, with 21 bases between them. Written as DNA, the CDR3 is TGCGCCAGTTGGGGTGGAGAGGGCGAAGTCAATGAGCAGTTCTTC. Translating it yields CASWGGEGEVNEQFF.

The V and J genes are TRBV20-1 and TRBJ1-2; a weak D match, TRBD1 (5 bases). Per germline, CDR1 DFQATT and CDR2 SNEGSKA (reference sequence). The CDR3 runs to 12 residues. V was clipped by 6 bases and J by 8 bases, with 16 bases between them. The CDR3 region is CSAPSVRDGYTF. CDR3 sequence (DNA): TGCAGTGCCCCGTCCGTGAGGGACGGCTACACCTTC.

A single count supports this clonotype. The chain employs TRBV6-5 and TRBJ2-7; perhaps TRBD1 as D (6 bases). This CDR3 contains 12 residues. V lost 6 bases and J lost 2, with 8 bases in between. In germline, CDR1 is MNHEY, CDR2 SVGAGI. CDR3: CASRAGAYEQYF. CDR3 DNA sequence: TGTGCCAGCAGGGCAGGGGCCTACGAGCAGTACTTC.

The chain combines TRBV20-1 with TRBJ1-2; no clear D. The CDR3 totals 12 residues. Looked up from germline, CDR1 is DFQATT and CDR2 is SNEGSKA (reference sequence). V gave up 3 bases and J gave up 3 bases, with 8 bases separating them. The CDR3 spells CSASPYYYGYTF. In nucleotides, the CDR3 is TGCAGTGCTAGTCCCTATTACTATGGCTACACCTTC.

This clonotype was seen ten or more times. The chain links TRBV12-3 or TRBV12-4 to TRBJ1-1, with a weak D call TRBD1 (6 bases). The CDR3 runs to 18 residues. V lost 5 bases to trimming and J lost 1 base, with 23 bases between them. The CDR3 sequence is CASSPSGVEGGWNTEAFF. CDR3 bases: TGTGCCAGCAGTCCCTCAGGGGTGGAGGGCGGATGGAACACTGAAGCTTTCTTT.

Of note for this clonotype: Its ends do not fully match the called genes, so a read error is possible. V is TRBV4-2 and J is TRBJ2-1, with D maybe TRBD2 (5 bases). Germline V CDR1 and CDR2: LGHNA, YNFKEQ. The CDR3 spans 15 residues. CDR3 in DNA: TGTGCCAACAGCCAGGACTTTCTAATACGAGATGAGCAGTTCTTC. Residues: CANSQDFLIRDEQFF.

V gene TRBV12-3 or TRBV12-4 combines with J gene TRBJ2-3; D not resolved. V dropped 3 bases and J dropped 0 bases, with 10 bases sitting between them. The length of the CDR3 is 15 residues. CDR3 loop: CASSFGTRSTDTQYF. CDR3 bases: TGTGCCAGCAGTTTTGGAACAAGAAGCACAGATACGCAGTATTTT.

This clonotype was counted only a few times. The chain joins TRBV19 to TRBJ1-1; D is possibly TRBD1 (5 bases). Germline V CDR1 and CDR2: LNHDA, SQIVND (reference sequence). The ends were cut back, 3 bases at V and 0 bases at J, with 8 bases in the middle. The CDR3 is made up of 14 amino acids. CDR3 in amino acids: CASSMGTLNTEAFF. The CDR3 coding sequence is TGTGCCAGTAGTATGGGGACCTTGAACACTGAAGCTTTCTTT. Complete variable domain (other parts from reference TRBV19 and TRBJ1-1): DGGITQSPKYLFRKEGQNVTLSCEQNLNHDAMYWYRQDPGQGLRLIYYSQIVNDFQKGDIAEGYSVSREKKESFPLTVTSAQKNPTAFYLCASSMGTLNTEAFFGQGTRLTVV.

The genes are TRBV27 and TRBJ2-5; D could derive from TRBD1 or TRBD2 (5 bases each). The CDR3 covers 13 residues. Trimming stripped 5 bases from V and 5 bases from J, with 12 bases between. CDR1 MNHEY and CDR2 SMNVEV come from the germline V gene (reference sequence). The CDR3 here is CASSRGPIETQYF. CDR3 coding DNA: TGTGCCAGCAGTCGGGGCCCAATCGAGACCCAGTACTTC.

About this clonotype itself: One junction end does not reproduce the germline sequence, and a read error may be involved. Here the CDR3 DNA reads TGTGCTAGCAGCTTAGGTGGGGGCACCGTCCTCTCTACCGGGGAGCTGTTTTTT. This codes for CASSLGGGTVLSTGELFF. The V and J genes are TRBV7-9 and TRBJ2-2, with D possibly TRBD1 on 6 matching bases. The germline gives CDR1 SEHNR, CDR2 FQNEAQ (reference sequence). The CDR3 spans 18 residues.

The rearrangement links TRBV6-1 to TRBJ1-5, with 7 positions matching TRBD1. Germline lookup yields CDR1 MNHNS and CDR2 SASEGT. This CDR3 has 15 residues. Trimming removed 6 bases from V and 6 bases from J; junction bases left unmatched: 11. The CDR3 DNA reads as TGTGCCAGCAGCGAAACCCAGGGGGAACGTCAGCCCCAGCATTTT. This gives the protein CASSETQGERQPQHF.

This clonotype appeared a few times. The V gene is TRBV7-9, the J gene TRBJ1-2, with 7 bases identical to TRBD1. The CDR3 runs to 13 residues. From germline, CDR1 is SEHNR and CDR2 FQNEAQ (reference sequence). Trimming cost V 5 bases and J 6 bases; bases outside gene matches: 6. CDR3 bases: TGTGCCAGCAGCGTCAGGGGGAAGAATGGCTACACCTTC. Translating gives CASSVRGKNGYTF. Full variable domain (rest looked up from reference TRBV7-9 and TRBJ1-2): DTGVSQNPRHKITKRGQNVTFRCDPISEHNRLYWYRQTLGQGPEFLTYFQNEAQLEKSRLLSDRFSAERPKGSFSTLEIQRTEQGDSAMYLCASSVRGKNGYTFGSGTRLTVV.

CDR3 sequence reads: CASSTLGSTGQNNEQFF. DNA for the CDR3: TGTGCCAGCAGCACCCTGGGGAGTACCGGACAGAACAATGAGCAGTTCTTC. This chain uses TRBV4-2 with TRBJ2-1; weak D call: TRBD1 (6 bases). This CDR3 has 17 amino acids. The germline V and J ends were trimmed by 5 bases and 5 bases, with 22 bases remaining between them. Germline V gene lookup returns CDR1 LGHNA and CDR2 YNFKEQ.

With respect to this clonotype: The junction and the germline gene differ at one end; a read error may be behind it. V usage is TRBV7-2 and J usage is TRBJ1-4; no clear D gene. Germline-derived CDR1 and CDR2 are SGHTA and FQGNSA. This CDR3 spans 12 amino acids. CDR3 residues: CASSSTSENLFF. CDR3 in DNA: TGTGCCAGCAGCTCGACGAGTGAAAACCTGTTTTTT.

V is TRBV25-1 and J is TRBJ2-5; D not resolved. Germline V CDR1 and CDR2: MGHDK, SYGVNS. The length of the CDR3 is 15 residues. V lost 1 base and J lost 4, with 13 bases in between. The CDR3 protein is CASSESEVFGETQYF. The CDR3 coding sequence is TGTGCCAGCAGTGAATCAGAAGTATTCGGAGAGACCCAGTACTTC.